This record covers a single T cell receptor (beta chain). Antigen unknown. The data are from a study of cytomegalovirus exposure and HLA in healthy donors. Findings of the study overall: Among TCR sequences, most were rare, though some public TCRs appeared in many donors.

The CDR3 is 14 residues long. Germline assignment: CDR1 SNHLY and CDR2 FYNNEI. Trimming cost V 6 bases and J 8 bases; bases outside gene matches: 8. Only in-frame clones appear in the TCRdb table, and some are missing; sequencing was by immunoSEQ multiplex PCR. The data show about 150,000 clones, 85% to 90% seen once. The chain recombines TRBV2 with TRBJ1-5; 9 bases are a match to TRBD1. The sequenced material came from PBMCs. The receptor was derived from a woman aged 18-29 years in good health and CMV-seropositive. The CDR3 here is CASSKDRGVEPQHF. Here the CDR3 DNA reads TGTGCCAGCAGCAAGGACAGGGGAGTTGAGCCCCAGCATTTT.